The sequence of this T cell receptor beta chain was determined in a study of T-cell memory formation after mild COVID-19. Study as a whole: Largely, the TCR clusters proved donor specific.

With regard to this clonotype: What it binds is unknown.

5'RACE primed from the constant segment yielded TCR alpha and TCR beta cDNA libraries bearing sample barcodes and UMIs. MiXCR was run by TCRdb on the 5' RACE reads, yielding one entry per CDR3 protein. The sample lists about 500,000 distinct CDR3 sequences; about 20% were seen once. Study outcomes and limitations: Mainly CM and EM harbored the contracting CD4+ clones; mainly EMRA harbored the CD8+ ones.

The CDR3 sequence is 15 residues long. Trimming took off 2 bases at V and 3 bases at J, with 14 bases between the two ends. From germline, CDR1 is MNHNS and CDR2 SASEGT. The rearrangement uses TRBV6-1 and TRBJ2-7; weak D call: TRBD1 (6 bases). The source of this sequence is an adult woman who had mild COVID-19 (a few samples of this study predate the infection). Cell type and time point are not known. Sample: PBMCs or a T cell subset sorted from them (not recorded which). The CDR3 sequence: CASSELRTVNYEQYF. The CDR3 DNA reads TGTGCCAGCAGTGAATTGCGGACAGTTAACTACGAGCAGTACTTC.